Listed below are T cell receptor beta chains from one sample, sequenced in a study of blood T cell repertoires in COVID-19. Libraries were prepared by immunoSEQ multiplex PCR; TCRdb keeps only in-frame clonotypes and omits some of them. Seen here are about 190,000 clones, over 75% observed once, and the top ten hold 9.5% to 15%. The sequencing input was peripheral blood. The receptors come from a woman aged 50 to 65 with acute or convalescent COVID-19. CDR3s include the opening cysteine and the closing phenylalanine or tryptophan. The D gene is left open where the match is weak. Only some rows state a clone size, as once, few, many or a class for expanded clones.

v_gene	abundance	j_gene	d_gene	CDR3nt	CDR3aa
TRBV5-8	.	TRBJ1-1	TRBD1	TGTGCCGGGGCAGGGGGCGCGATGAACACTGAAGCTTTCTTT	CAGAGGAMNTEAFF
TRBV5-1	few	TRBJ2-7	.	TGCGCCAGCACAACCTCGACGGGGTACGAGCAGTACTTC	CASTTSTGYEQYF
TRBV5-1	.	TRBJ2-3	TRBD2	TGCGCCAGCAGCCCATTAGCGGGGGCGATTATCACTAGCACAGATACGCAGTATTTT	CASSPLAGAIITSTDTQYF
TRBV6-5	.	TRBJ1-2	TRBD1	TGTGCCAGCAGTTACCGGACAGGGAATGGCTACACCTTC	CASSYRTGNGYTF
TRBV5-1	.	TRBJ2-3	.	TGCGCCAGCAGCTTGGGCGGGGGCCCAGATACGCAGTATTTT	CASSLGGGPDTQYF
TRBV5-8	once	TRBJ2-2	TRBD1	TGTGCCAGTAACAGGGGGAGAACGGCCGGGGAGCTGTTTTTT	CASNRGRTAGELFF
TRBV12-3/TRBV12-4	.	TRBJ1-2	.	TGTGCCAGCAGTTTGCAGGGTGGCTATGGCTACACCTTC	CASSLQGGYGYTF
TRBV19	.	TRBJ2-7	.	TGTGCCAGTAGTAGCGCGGCGACTTACGAGCAGTACTTC	CASSSAATYEQYF
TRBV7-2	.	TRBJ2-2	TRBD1	TGTGCCAGCAGCGTCCCCCGACAGGGACCGAACACCGGGGAGCTGTTTTTT	CASSVPRQGPNTGELFF
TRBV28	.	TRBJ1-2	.	TGTGCCAGCAGTTCCCCCGGCGCAGGGTACTATGGCTACACCTTC	CASSSPGAGYYGYTF
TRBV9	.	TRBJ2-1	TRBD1	TGTGCCAGCAGCGTAGGAGGACAGGGATGGGGTGAGCAGTTCTTC	CASSVGGQGWGEQFF
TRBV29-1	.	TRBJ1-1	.	TGCACCGCAGAGTGGGGGCCCGGCACTGAAGCTTTCTTT	CTAEWGPGTEAFF
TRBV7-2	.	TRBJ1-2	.	TGTGCCAGCAGCTTAGAGGGGAGGGCCTTCTATGGCTACACCTTC	CASSLEGRAFYGYTF
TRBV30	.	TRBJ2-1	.	TGTGCCTGGAGTACCCGGGGTGGTGAGCAGTTCTTC	CAWSTRGGEQFF
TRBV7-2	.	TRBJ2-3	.	TGTGCCAGCAGCTTAGATGGAGCCACAGATACGCAGTATTTT	CASSLDGATDTQYF
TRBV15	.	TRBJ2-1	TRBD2	TGTGCCACCAGCAGAGATTTTACAGCGGGGGTTGAGTTCTTC	CATSRDFTAGVEFF
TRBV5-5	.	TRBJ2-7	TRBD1	TGTGCCAGCAGCCAGAGACAGGGGGGGCCCTACGAGCAGTACTTC	CASSQRQGGPYEQYF
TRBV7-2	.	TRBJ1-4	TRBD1	TGTGCCAGCAGCCCGGACAGGGGGTATGAAAAACTGTTTTTT	CASSPDRGYEKLFF
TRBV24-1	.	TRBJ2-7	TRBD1	TGTGCCACCAGTGAGACTCCGGGACAGGGCAACGAGCAGTACTTC	CATSETPGQGNEQYF
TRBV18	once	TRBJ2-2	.	TGTGCCAGCTCACCAAGCAGGGGCCAACCCGGGGAGCTGTTTTTT	CASSPSRGQPGELFF
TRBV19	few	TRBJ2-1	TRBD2	TGTGCCAGTAGTTGGACTAGCGGGGGCTTATACAATGAGCAGTTCTTC	CASSWTSGGLYNEQFF
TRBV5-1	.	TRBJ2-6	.	TGCGCCAGCAGCTTGGCGGGGGCTGGGGCCAACGTCCTGACTTTC	CASSLAGAGANVLTF
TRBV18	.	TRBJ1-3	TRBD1	TGTGCCAGCTCACCTCGACAGGGTAAAAACTCTGGAAACACCATATATTTT	CASSPRQGKNSGNTIYF
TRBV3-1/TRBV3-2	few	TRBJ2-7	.	TGTGCCAGCAGCCCATCACAGGGCCCTTACGAGCAGTACTTC	CASSPSQGPYEQYF
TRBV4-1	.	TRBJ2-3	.	TGCGCCAGCAGCCAAGATGGGGTGGGGGGGCCGTCTAGCACAGATACGCAGTATTTT	CASSQDGVGGPSSTDTQYF
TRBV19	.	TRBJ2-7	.	TGTGCCAGTAGCTTCACAGGGTTCGAGCAGTACTTC	CASSFTGFEQYF
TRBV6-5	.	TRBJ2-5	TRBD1	TGTGCCAGCAGTTGGGACAGCCAAGAGACCCAGTACTTC	CASSWDSQETQYF
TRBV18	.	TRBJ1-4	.	TGTGCCAGCTCACGACAGGACAACGAAAAACTGTTTTTT	CASSRQDNEKLFF
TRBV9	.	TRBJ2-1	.	TGTGCCAGCAGCCCATCCTTGGGGGCGAGCTCCTACAATGAGCAGTTCTTC	CASSPSLGASSYNEQFF
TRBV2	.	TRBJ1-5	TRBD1	TGTGCCAGCAGTCTCCGGGGACAGAGCAATCAGCCCCAGCATTTT	CASSLRGQSNQPQHF
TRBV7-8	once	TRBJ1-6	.	TGTGCCAGCAGCTTCGCGGGATCACCCCTCCACTTT	CASSFAGSPLHF
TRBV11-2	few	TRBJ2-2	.	TGTGCCAGCAGCTTAGTAAGGTCAGGGACCGGGGAGCTGTTTTTT	CASSLVRSGTGELFF
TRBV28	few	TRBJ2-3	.	TGTGCCAGCAGCGTGAGGGGTGGCGGGGCGCCAGATACGCAGTATTTT	CASSVRGGGAPDTQYF
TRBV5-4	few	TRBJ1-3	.	TGTGCCAGCAGCCCGGGATTGGGGGGGAACACCATATATTTT	CASSPGLGGNTIYF
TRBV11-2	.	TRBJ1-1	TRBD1	TGTGCCAGCAGCTTAGGTAGGGGGCGGAAAACTGAAGCTTTCTTT	CASSLGRGRKTEAFF
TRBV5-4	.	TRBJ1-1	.	TGTGCCAGCAGGCGAGCAGGGGTTGACACTGAAGCTTTCTTT	CASRRAGVDTEAFF
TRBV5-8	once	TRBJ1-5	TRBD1	TGTGCCAGCAGCTTACCCTGGACAGGGAGGGATCAGCCCCAGCATTTT	CASSLPWTGRDQPQHF
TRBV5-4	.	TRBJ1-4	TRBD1	TGTGCCAGCAGCCGGAGGAATCAGGGGGCCGAAAAACTGTTTTTT	CASSRRNQGAEKLFF
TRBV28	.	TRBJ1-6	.	TGTGCCAGCAGTTTAGGACAGCGCAACCTTCCCCTCCACTTT	CASSLGQRNLPLHF
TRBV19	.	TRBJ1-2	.	TGTGCCAGTACCCGGCAGGGAAGCAGCTATGGCTACACCTTC	CASTRQGSSYGYTF
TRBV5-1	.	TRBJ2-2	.	TGCGCCAGCAGCTTACCTTCGGGGAACACCGGGGAGCTGTTTTTT	CASSLPSGNTGELFF
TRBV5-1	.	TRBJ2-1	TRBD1	TGCGCCAGCAGCTTGCGACAGGGGGAATACAATGAGCAGTTCTTC	CASSLRQGEYNEQFF
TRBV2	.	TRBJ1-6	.	TGTGCCAGCAGGGAACAGGATACCTATAATTCACCCCTCCACTTT	CASREQDTYNSPLHF
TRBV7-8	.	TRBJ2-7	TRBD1	TGTGCCAGCAGCTTAGATGGGTGGGACAGGGGGTACGAGCAGTACTTC	CASSLDGWDRGYEQYF
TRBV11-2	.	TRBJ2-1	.	TGTGCCAGCAGCTCCCCGTGGAGGGATGAGCAGTTCTTC	CASSSPWRDEQFF
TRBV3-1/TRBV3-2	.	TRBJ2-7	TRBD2	TGTGCCAGCAGCCATGGACTAGCGGGAGTCGAGCAGTACTTC	CASSHGLAGVEQYF